One and the same sample provided the 17 T cell receptor beta chains below, sequenced in a study of blood T cells in healthy people across ages. It was with a sample-barcoded 5' primer and a J-beta primer mix that a second PCR of about 6 to 11 cycles was run. TCRdb independently ran MiXCR on the 5' RACE reads; one entry per CDR3 protein. The table shows 550,000 to 800,000 distinct CDR3 sequences, with 32% occurring only once. The sequenced material came from blood. These receptors came from a woman older than 75 in good health.

V usage is TRBV14 and J usage is TRBJ2-1; TRBD2 agrees at 7 bases. The V segment lost 1 base and the J segment 4 bases; nucleotides outside the gene matches: 4. This CDR3 contains 15 residues. Germline V CDR1 and CDR2: SGHDN, FVKESK. The CDR3 reads CASSQAGLRYNEQFF. The DNA of the CDR3 is TGTGCCAGCAGCCAAGCGGGACTAAGGTACAATGAGCAGTTCTTC.

J is TRBJ1-3 and V is TRBV2; D gene ambiguous. V lost 6 bases to trimming and J lost 0 bases, with 6 bases between them. Germline-derived CDR1 and CDR2 are SNHLY and FYNNEI. This CDR3 has 13 residues. The CDR3 protein is CASRGDSGNTIYF. The CDR3 coding sequence is TGTGCCAGCAGAGGAGACTCTGGAAACACCATATATTTT. The variable domain in full, with the rest retrieved from reference TRBV2 and TRBJ1-3, is EPEVTQTPSHQVTQMGQEVILRCVPISNHLYFYWYRQILGQKVEFLVSFYNNEISEKSEIFDDQFSVERPDGSNFTLKIRSTKLEDSAMYFCASRGDSGNTIYFGEGSWLTVV.

This rearrangement joins TRBV20-1 to TRBJ2-1, with 8 bases fitting TRBD2. Germline V CDR1 and CDR2: DFQATT, SNEGSKA (reference sequence). V dropped 3 bases and J dropped 9; count of bases not matched to a gene: 7. This CDR3 region has 13 residues. The CDR3, as DNA: TGCAGTGCTAGGACGACTAGCGTCGGTGAGCAGTTCTTC. It encodes CSARTTSVGEQFF.

This clonotype was found many times. This chain joins TRBV20-1 and TRBJ2-5, with 11 bases aligning to TRBD2. The ends lost 2 bases at V and 5 bases at J; junction bases unmatched: 7. This CDR3 is 15 amino acids long. Germline loops: CDR1 DFQATT, CDR2 SNEGSKA (reference sequence). CDR3 sequence reads: CSARRSGGVRETQYF. CDR3 DNA: TGCAGTGCTAGACGTAGCGGGGGGGTTCGGGAGACCCAGTACTTC.

About this clonotype itself: A much larger clonotype is one base distant, so this may be a read error. The chain joins TRBV29-1 to TRBJ1-5, with TRBD1 identical over 9 bases. Germline CDR1 and CDR2: SQVTM and ANQGSEA. The CDR3 is 12 amino acids. The V and J ends lost 6 bases and 6 bases, in that order; junction bases with no gene match: 3. CDR3 amino acids: CSVGQGVQPQHF. The CDR3 DNA sequence: TGCAGCGTGGGACAGGGCGTTCAGCCCCAGCATTTT.

This clonotype was counted only a few times. An end of the junction differs from the germline gene, which may be a read error. The rearrangement links TRBV7-9 to TRBJ2-7, with 7 bases lining up with TRBD1. The CDR3 spans 14 residues. CDR1 and CDR2 (germline): SEHNR, FQNEAQ (reference sequence). For the CDR3, the DNA is TGTGCCGGCAGCGACAGGGTGGTCAGCTACGAGCAGTACTTC. It yields the protein CAGSDRVVSYEQYF.

This clonotype showed up many times. J is TRBJ2-1 and V is TRBV11-2; D could derive from TRBD1 or TRBD2 (5 bases each). V lost 2 bases, J lost 6 bases, and 17 bases lay in between. The CDR3 runs to 16 residues. Germline CDR1 is SGHAT and CDR2 is FQNNGV. Here the CDR3 DNA reads TGTGCCAGCAGCTTAACCCTGGGGGATATCTTCAATGAGCAGTTCTTC. It codes for CASSLTLGDIFNEQFF. Full variable domain (outside the CDR3, taken from reference TRBV11-2 and TRBJ2-1): EAGVAQSPRYKIIEKRQSVAFWCNPISGHATLYWYQQILGQGPKLLIQFQNNGVVDDSQLPKDRFSAERLKGVDSTLKIQPAKLEDSAVYLCASSLTLGDIFNEQFFGPGTRLTVL.

This clonotype was found many times. The genes are TRBV28 and TRBJ2-5, with 8 bases identical to TRBD2. Per germline, CDR1 MDHEN and CDR2 SYDVKM. The V and J ends lost 6 bases and 3 bases, in that order; junction bases with no gene match: 6. The CDR3 spans 14 residues. DNA of the CDR3: TGTGCCAGCAGCCCCTCGGGGGGGAAAGAGACCCAGTACTTC. Translated, it gives CASSPSGGKETQYF.

The V and J genes are TRBV20-1 and TRBJ1-1; a possible D gene is TRBD1 (5 bases). Deletions cut 3 bases from V and 5 bases from J, with 10 bases between. This CDR3 has 12 residues. Germline lookup yields CDR1 DFQATT and CDR2 SNEGSKA (reference sequence). CDR3 loop: CSASYGATEAFF. The CDR3 nucleotides read TGCAGTGCTAGCTACGGGGCTACTGAAGCTTTCTTT.

The chain links TRBV3-1 to TRBJ1-4; 8 bases align to TRBD1. The J segment lost 0 bases and the V segment lost 4 bases, leaving 4 bases of the junction unmatched. This CDR3 contains 16 residues. Germline V CDR1 and CDR2: LGHDT, YNNKEL (reference sequence). This chain's CDR3 is CASSLTTGATNEKLFF. In nucleotides, the CDR3 is TGTGCCAGCAGCCTAACGACAGGGGCAACTAATGAAAAACTGTTTTTT.

The chain joins TRBV7-8 to TRBJ1-1; D is unresolved. The ends were cut back, 2 bases at V and 2 bases at J, with 12 bases in the middle. This CDR3 has 15 amino acids. Germline CDR1 is SGHVS and CDR2 is FQNEAQ. The CDR3 reads CASSLRKVLNTEAFF. In DNA, the CDR3 is TGTGCCAGCAGCTTAAGGAAGGTTCTAAACACTGAAGCTTTCTTT.

Notes on this clonotype: A single base separates this from a much larger clone, so it may be a read error. The chain couples TRBV4-1 to TRBJ2-7; 10 nucleotides line up with TRBD1. CDR3 length: 15 residues. Looked up from germline, CDR1 is MGHRA and CDR2 is YSYEKL. Germline trimming cut 2 bases from V and 2 bases from J; bases unmatched to any gene: 3. In DNA, the CDR3 is TGCGCCAGCAGCCAAACCGGGACAGGGGCCTACGAGCAGTACTTC. Translated, it gives CASSQTGTGAYEQYF.

This clonotype was counted ten times or more. The V and J genes are TRBV11-2 and TRBJ2-7; 8 bases align to TRBD2. This CDR3 has 16 amino acids. CDR1 is SGHAT, CDR2 FQNNGV, per germline. The ends lost 1 base at V and 3 bases at J; junction bases unmatched: 8. The CDR3 DNA reads TGTGCCAGCAGCTTAGTGACAGCGGGGGCCAACTACGAGCAGTACTTC. Translation gives CASSLVTAGANYEQYF. The variable domain in full, completed from reference TRBV11-2 and TRBJ2-7, reads EAGVAQSPRYKIIEKRQSVAFWCNPISGHATLYWYQQILGQGPKLLIQFQNNGVVDDSQLPKDRFSAERLKGVDSTLKIQPAKLEDSAVYLCASSLVTAGANYEQYFGPGTRLTVT.

In regard to this clonotype: Being one base from a much bigger clone, this may be a read error. The CDR3 spells CASSERGGKNGQFF. The CDR3 region has the DNA TGTGCCAGCAGTGAGCGGGGGGGCAAGAATGGGCAGTTCTTC. The chain uses TRBV2 and TRBJ2-1; 9 nucleotides match TRBD2. This CDR3 contains 14 residues. CDR1 and CDR2 from the germline V gene are SNHLY and FYNNEI. Based on the CDR3 plus reference TRBV2 and TRBJ2-1, the full variable domain is EPEVTQTPSHQVTQMGQEVILRCVPISNHLYFYWYRQILGQKVEFLVSFYNNEISEKSEIFDDQFSVERPDGSNFTLKIRSTKLEDSAMYFCASSERGGKNGQFFGPGTRLTVL.

In its sample, this clonotype was seen many times. The gene calls are TRBV7-9 and TRBJ2-1; no definite D call. The CDR3 totals 14 residues. In germline, CDR1 is SEHNR, CDR2 FQNEAQ (reference sequence). The germline V and J ends were trimmed by 6 bases and 7 bases, with 16 bases remaining between them. The CDR3 DNA reads TGTGCCAGCAGACCGGGTCTCACAAAGAATGAGCAGTTCTTC. Translation gives CASRPGLTKNEQFF.

This clonotype was found a few times. One end of the junction does not line up with germline, which may come from a read error. The chain recombines TRBV20-1 with TRBJ2-7; perhaps TRBD2 as D (5 bases). The CDR3 spans 14 residues. Germline V gene lookup returns CDR1 DFQATT and CDR2 SNEGSKA (reference sequence). CDR3 bases: TGCAGTACTAGAGGATTCCAGCGAAGATACGAGCAGTACTTC. It is translated as CSTRGFQRRYEQYF.

The V call is TRBV10-3, the J call TRBJ2-2, with TRBD1 identical over 9 bases. From germline, CDR1 is ENHRY and CDR2 SYGVKD. The CDR3 covers 13 residues. V lost 10 bases to trimming and J lost 6 bases; unmatched junction nucleotides: 6. The CDR3: CATLRDRAGELFF. DNA for the CDR3: TGTGCCACACTGCGGGACAGGGCCGGGGAGCTGTTTTTT.